This T cell receptor beta chain was sequenced during a study of cytomegalovirus exposure and HLA in healthy donors. PCR primers comprised 60 Vbeta and 13 Jbeta primers. Generated by immunoSEQ multiplex PCR, the TCRdb table keeps only in-frame clones and is missing some. The data hold over 150,000 clones, with approximately 77% observed a single time. CDR1 is MDHEN, CDR2 SYDVKM, per germline. Trimming took off 7 bases at V and 0 bases at J, with 12 bases between the two ends. CDR3 size: 14 residues. Sequencing used PBMCs. The chain links TRBV28 to TRBJ2-5; D perhaps matches TRBD1 (6 bases). The TCR was taken from a man aged 25 to 40 in good health and CMV-seropositive. This CDR3 reads CASIQGTNQETQYF. The CDR3 region has the DNA TGTGCCAGCATCCAGGGGACAAACCAAGAGACCCAGTACTTC.